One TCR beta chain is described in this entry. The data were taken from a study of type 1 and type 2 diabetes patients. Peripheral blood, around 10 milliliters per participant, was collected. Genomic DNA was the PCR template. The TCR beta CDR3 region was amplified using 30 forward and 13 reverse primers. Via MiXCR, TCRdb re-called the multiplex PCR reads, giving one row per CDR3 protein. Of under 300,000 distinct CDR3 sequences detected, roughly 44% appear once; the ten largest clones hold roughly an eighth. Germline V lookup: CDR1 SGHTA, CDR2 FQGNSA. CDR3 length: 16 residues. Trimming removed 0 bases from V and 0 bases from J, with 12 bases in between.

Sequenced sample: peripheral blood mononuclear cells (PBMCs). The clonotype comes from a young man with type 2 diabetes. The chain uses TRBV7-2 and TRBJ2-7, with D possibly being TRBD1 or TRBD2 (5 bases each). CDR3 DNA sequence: TGTGCCAGCAGCTTAGCCCTCGGTGGGGGCTCCTACGAGCAGTACTTC. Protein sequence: CASSLALGGGSYEQYF.